This entry features one T cell receptor (beta chain) sequence. TCRdb re-called the 5' RACE reads with MiXCR, one entry per CDR3 protein. The sample holds about 77,000 distinct CDR3 sequences; 16% are singletons and the top ten take 2.9%. This record belongs to a study of early T cells in non-severe SARS-CoV-2 infection. This CDR3 comprises 16 residues. The germline V gene has CDR1 SGHAT and CDR2 FQNNGV. V lost 4 bases and J lost 2; bases outside the gene matches: 6. The receptor was isolated from an adult who was a healthcare worker with PCR-confirmed SARS-CoV-2 infection or an uninfected control (not recorded which). The sample comprised whole blood. The chain recombines TRBV11-2 with TRBJ1-1; 11 bases are a match to TRBD1. CDR3 loop: CASSSGTGGGNTEAFF. The CDR3 DNA follows: TGTGCCAGCAGCTCCGGGACAGGGGGTGGTAACACTGAAGCTTTCTTT.